This record looks at one T cell receptor (beta chain) sequence and its context. The antigen remains undetermined. Sequenced by immunoSEQ multiplex PCR; TCRdb stores in-frame clones only, minus some. The table shows under 150,000 clones, with approximately 85% occurring only once. Some second doses came at about 4 weeks and others at about 12 weeks; these were pooled. The sample belongs to a study of T cell responses to AZD1222 COVID-19 vaccine. Study-wide findings and caveats: Without day 14 samples, only post-peak T cell repertoires were studied. At baseline, seropositivity was found in only 5 to 7 AZD1222 recipients. Vaccine-associated CD4 TCRs ranged over spike, dominating at 160-218 and 743-854.

V shed 7 bases, J shed 0 bases, and the junction held 2 bases outside the gene matches. Germline-derived CDR1 and CDR2 are SQVTM and ANQGSEA. The CDR3 runs 14 residues. The source material was peripheral blood, sampled 28 days after the second AZD1222 dose. V is TRBV29-1 and J is TRBJ2-6; TRBD1 aligns across 8 bases. This clonotype was sampled from an adult who received the AZD1222 COVID-19 vaccine. CDR3 sequence: CSAGTGSGANVLTF. The CDR3 DNA is TGCAGCGCCGGGACAGGCTCTGGGGCCAACGTCCTGACTTTC.